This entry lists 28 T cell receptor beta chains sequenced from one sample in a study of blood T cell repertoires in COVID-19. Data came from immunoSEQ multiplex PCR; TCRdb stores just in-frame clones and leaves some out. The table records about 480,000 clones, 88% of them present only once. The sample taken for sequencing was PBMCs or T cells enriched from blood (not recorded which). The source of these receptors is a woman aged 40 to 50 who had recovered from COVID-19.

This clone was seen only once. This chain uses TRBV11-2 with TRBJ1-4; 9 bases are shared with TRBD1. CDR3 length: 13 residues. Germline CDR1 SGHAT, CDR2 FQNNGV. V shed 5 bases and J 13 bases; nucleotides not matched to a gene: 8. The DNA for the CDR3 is TGTGCCAGCAGCCATACGACAGGGGGTGGACTGTTTTTT. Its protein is CASSHTTGGGLFF.

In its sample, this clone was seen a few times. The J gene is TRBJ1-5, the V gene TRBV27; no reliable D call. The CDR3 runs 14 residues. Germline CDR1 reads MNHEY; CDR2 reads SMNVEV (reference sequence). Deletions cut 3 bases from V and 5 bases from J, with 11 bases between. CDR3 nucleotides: TGTGCCAGCAGTTTGTTGGGAGAGGATCAGCCCCAGCATTTT. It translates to CASSLLGEDQPQHF.

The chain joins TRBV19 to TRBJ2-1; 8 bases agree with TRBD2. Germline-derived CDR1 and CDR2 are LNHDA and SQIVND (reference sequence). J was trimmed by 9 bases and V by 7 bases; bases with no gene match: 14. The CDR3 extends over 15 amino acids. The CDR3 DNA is TGTGCCAGTATGTGGCCGAGCGGGAGATTCGGTGAGCAGTTCTTC. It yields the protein CASMWPSGRFGEQFF.

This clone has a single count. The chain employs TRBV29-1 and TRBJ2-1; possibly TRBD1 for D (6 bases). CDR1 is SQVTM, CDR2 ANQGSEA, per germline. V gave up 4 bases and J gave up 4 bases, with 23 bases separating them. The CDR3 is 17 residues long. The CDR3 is CSVGGGGHRVPYNEQFF. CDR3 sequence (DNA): TGCAGCGTTGGCGGAGGAGGACACAGGGTCCCATACAATGAGCAGTTCTTC.

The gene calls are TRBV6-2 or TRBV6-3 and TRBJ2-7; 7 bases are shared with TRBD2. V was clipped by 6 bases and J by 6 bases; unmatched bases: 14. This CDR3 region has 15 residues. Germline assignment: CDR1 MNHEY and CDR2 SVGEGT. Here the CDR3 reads CASSGPWGGAGEQYF. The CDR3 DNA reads TGTGCCAGCAGCGGCCCATGGGGGGGAGCGGGCGAGCAGTACTTC.

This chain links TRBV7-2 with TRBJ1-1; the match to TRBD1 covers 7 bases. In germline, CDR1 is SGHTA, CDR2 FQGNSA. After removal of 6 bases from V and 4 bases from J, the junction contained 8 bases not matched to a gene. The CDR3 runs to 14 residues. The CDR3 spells CASSPGQLFTEAFF. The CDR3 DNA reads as TGTGCCAGCAGTCCGGGACAGCTGTTCACTGAAGCTTTCTTT.

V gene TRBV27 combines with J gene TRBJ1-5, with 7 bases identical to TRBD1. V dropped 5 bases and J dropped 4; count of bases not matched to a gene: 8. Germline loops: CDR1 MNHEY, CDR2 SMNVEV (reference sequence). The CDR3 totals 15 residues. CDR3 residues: CASSLLPGGNQPQHF. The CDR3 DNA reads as TGTGCCAGCAGTCTCCTCCCAGGGGGGAATCAGCCCCAGCATTTT.

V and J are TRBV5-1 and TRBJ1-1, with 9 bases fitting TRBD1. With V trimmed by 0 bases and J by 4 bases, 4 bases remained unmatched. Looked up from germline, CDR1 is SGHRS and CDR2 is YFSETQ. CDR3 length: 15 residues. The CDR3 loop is CASSLASTGGTEAFF. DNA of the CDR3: TGCGCCAGCAGCTTGGCCTCGACAGGGGGCACTGAAGCTTTCTTT. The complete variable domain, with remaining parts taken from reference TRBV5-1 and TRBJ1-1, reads KAGVTQTPRYLIKTRGQQVTLSCSPISGHRSVSWYQQTPGQGLQFLFEYFSETQRNKGNFPGRFSGRQFSNSRSEMNVSTLELGDSALYLCASSLASTGGTEAFFGQGTRLTVV.

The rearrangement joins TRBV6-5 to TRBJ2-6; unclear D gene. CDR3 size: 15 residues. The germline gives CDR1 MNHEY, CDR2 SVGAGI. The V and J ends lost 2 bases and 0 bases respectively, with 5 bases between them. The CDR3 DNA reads TGTGCCAGCAGTTACGGCCGCTCTGGGGCCAACGTCCTGACTTTC. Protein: CASSYGRSGANVLTF.

The CDR3 nucleotides are TGTGCCAGCAGCACAAGGGAGGCTATAGCCAAAAACATTCAGTACTTC. It codes for CASSTREAIAKNIQYF. The chain employs TRBV27 and TRBJ2-4; D perhaps matches TRBD2 (6 bases). Germline CDR1 and CDR2: MNHEY and SMNVEV (reference sequence). The CDR3 extends over 16 amino acids. Trimming took 6 bases from V and 0 from J, leaving 15 bases between them.

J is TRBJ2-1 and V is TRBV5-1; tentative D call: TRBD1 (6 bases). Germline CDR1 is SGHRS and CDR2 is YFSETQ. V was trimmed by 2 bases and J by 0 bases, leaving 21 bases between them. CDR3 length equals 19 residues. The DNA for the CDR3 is TGCGCCAGCAGCTTCACGGGACACAGGGACATGGGCTCCTACAATGAGCAGTTCTTC. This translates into CASSFTGHRDMGSYNEQFF.

The CDR3 is CSVAQGHIYGYTF. CDR3 bases: TGCAGCGTTGCCCAGGGGCACATCTATGGCTACACCTTC. The chain links TRBV29-1 to TRBJ1-2, with D tentatively TRBD1 (6 bases). The CDR3 runs to 13 residues. Per germline, CDR1 SQVTM and CDR2 ANQGSEA. V was clipped by 4 bases and J by 4 bases, with 13 bases between them.

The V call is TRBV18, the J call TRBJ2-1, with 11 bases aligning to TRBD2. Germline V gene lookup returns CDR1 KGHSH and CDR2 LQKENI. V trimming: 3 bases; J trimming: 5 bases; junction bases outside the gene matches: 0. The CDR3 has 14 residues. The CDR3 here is CASSPGLADNEQFF. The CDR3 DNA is TGTGCCAGCTCACCGGGACTAGCGGACAATGAGCAGTTCTTC.

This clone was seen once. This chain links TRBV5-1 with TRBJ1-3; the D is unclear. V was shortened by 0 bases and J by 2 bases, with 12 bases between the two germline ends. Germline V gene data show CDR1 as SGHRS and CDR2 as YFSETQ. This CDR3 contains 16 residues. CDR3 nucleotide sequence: TGCGCCAGCAGCTTGGAGTCTGGCAGCGCTGGAAACACCATATATTTT. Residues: CASSLESGSAGNTIYF.

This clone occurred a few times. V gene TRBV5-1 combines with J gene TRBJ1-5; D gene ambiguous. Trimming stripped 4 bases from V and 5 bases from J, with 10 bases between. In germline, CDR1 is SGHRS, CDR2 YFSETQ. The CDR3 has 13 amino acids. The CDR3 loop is CASSADIDQPQHF. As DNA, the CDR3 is TGCGCCAGCAGCGCCGACATAGATCAGCCCCAGCATTTT.

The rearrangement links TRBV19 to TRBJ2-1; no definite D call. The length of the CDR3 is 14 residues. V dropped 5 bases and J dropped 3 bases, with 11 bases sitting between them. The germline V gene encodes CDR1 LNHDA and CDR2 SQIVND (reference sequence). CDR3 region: CASSVDRNYNEQFF. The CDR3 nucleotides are TGTGCCAGTAGTGTCGATAGAAACTACAATGAGCAGTTCTTC.

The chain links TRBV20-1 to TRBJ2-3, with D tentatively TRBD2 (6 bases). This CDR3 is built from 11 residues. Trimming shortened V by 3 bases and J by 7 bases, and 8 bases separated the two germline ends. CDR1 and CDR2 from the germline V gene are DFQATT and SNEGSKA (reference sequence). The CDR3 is CSARTSHTQYF. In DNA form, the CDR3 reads TGCAGTGCTAGGACTAGTCATACGCAGTATTTT.

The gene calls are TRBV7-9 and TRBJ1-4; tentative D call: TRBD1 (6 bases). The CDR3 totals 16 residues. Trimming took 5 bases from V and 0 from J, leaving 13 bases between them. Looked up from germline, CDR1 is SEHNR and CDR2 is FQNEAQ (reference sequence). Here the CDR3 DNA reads TGTGCCAGCAGCCCCGCTACAGGGTCAACTAATGAAAAACTGTTTTTT. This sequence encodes CASSPATGSTNEKLFF.

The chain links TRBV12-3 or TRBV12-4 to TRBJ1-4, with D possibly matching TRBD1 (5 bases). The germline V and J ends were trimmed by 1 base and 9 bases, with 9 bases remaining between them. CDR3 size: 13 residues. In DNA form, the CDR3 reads TGTGCCAGCAGTTTAGGCGCAGGGAAAAAACTGTTTTTT. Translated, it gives CASSLGAGKKLFF.

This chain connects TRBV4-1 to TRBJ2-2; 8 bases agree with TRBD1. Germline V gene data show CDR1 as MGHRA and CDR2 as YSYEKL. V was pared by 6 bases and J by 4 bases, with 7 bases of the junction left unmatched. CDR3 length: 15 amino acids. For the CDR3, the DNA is TGCGCCAGCAGGGAAAGACAGGGGCCCACCGGGGAGCTGTTTTTT. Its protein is CASRERQGPTGELFF.

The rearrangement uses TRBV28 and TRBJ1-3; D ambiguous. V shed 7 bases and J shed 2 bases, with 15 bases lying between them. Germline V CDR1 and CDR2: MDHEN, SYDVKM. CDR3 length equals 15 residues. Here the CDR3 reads CASNSGGLAGNTIYF. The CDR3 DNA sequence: TGTGCCAGCAACTCCGGAGGGTTAGCTGGAAACACCATATATTTT.

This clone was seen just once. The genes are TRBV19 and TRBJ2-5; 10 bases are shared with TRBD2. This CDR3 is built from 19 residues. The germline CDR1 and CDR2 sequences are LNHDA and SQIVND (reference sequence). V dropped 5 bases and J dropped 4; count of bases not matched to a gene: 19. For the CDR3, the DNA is TGTGCCAGTAGTGGGATCGGTACTAGCGGGATTCTCAATCCAGAGACCCAGTACTTC. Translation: CASSGIGTSGILNPETQYF.

The CDR3, as DNA: TGTGCCAGCAGCTTAGCCTTGACAGTCCTTGGTTACGAGCAGTACTTC. It yields the protein CASSLALTVLGYEQYF. V usage is TRBV7-9 and J usage is TRBJ2-7; D possibly corresponds to TRBD1 (5 bases). CDR3 length: 16 residues. Germline loops: CDR1 SEHNR, CDR2 FQNEAQ (reference sequence). With 0 bases removed from V and 4 bases from J, the gap between germline ends came to 16 bases.

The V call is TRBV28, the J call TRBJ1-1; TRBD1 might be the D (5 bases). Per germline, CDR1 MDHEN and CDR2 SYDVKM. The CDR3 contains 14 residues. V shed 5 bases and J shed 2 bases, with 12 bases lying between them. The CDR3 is CASSPHRTNTEAFF. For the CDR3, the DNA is TGTGCCAGCAGTCCCCATAGGACAAACACTGAAGCTTTCTTT.

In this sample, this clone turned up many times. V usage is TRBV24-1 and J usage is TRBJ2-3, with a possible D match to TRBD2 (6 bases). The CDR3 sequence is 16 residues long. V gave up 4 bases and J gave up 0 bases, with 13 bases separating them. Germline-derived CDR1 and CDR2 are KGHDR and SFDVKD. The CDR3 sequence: CATSDVAETSTDTQYF. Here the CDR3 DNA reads TGTGCCACCAGTGACGTAGCGGAAACTAGCACAGATACGCAGTATTTT.

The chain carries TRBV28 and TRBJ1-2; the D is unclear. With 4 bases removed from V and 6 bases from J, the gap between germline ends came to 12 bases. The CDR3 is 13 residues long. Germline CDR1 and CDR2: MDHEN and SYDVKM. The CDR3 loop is CASSSLQQDGYTF. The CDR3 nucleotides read TGTGCCAGCAGTTCTTTACAGCAGGATGGCTACACCTTC.

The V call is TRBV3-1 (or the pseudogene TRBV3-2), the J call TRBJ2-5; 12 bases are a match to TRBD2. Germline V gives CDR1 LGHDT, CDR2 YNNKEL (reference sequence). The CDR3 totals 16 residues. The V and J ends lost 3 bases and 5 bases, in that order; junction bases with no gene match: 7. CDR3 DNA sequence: TGTGCCAGCAGCCACCGACTAGCGGGAGTGGGGGAGACCCAGTACTTC. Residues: CASSHRLAGVGETQYF.

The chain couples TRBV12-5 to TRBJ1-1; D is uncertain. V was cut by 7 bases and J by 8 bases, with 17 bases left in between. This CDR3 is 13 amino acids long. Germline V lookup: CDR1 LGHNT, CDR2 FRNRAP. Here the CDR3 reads CASAAGRRAEAFF. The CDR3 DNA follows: TGTGCTAGTGCGGCGGGTCGTCGGGCCGAAGCTTTCTTT.